This note documents a single T cell receptor beta chain sequence. Its antigen is unidentified. The source of the sample is a study of cytomegalovirus exposure and HLA in healthy donors. Germline V gene lookup returns CDR1 DFQATT and CDR2 SNEGSKA (reference sequence). The CDR3 is 9 amino acids. With 60 Vbeta and 13 Jbeta primers, the PCR was carried out. Clones were read by immunoSEQ multiplex PCR, and TCRdb kept only the in-frame ones, dropping some. The data contain roughly 170,000 clones, around 83% of them seen just once; the ten biggest clones take up approximately 1.2%. Whole-study findings and limits: In an earlier analysis, productive rearrangement rates for most beta V segments clustered near 87% or 30%.

Sequences were obtained from PBMCs. The clonotype originates from a girl aged 2-10 years in good health and CMV-seropositive. The V and J genes are TRBV20-1 and TRBJ1-4; D remains ambiguous. CDR3: CRPEGKLFF. CDR3 bases: TGCCGCCCCGAGGGAAAACTGTTTTTT.